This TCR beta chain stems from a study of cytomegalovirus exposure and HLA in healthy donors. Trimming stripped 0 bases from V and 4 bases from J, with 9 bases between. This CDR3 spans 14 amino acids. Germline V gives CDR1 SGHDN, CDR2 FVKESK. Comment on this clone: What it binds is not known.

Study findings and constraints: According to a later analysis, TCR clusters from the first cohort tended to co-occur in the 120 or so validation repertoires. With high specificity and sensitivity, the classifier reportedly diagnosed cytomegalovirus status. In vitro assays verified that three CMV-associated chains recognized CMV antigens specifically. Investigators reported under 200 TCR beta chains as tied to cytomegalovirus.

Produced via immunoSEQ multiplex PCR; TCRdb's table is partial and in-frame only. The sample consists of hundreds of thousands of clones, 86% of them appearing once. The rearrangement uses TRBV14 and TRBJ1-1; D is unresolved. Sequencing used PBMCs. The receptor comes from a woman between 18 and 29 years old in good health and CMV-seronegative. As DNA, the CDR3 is TGTGCCAGCAGCCAAGATCCAGTAAGCACTGAAGCTTTCTTT. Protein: CASSQDPVSTEAFF.